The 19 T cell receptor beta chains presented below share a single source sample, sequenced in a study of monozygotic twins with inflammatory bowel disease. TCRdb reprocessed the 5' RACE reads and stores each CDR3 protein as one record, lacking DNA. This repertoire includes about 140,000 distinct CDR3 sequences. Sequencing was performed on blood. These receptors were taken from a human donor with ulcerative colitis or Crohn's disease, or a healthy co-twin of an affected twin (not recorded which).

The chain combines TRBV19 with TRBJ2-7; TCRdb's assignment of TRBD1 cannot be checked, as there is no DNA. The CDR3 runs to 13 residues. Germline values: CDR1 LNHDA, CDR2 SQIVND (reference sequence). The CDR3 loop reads CASGAGTGREQYF. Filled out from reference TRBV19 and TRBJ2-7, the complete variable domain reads DGGITQSPKYLFRKEGQNVTLSCEQNLNHDAMYWYRQDPGQGLRLIYYSQIVNDFQKGDIAEGYSVSREKKESFPLTVTSAQKNPTAFYLCASGAGTGREQYFGPGTRLTVT.

The CDR3: CSALRDPNTEAFF. The chain joins TRBV20-1 to TRBJ1-1; TCRdb names TRBD1, which stays unverified in the absence of DNA. Germline CDR1 is DFQATT and CDR2 is SNEGSKA (reference sequence). The CDR3 length is 13 residues.

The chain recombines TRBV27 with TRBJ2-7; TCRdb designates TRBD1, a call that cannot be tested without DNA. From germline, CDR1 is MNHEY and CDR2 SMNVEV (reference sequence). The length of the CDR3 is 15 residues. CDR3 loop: CASSLNPGTSYEQYF.

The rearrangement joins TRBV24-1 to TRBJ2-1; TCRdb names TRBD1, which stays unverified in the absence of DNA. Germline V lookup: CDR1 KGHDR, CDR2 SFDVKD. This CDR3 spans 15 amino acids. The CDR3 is CATSDLGAGTNEQFF.

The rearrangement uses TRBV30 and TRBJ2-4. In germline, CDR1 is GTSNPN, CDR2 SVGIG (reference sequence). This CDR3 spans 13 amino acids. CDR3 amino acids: CAWSVTPKDIQYF.

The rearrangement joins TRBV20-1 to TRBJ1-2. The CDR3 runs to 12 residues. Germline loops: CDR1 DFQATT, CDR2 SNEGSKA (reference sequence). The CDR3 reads CSARREGWPVSF.

The CDR3 loop reads CSASMSSGRPDEQYF. The chain employs TRBV20-1 and TRBJ2-7; TCRdb reports TRBD2, a call that lacks DNA to check it against. The CDR3 spans 15 residues. Germline CDR1 DFQATT, CDR2 SNEGSKA (reference sequence).

The CDR3: CASSFLQSQETQYF. The chain links TRBV5-1 to TRBJ2-5. Germline lookup yields CDR1 SGHRS and CDR2 YFSETQ. The CDR3 is 14 amino acids.

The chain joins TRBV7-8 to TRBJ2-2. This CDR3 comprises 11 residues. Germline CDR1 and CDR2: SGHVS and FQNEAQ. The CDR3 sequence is CASTTRGKLFF.

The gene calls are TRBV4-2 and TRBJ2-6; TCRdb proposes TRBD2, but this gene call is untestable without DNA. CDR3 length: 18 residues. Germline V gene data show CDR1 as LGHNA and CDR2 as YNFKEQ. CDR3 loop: CASSQGLAGGGGANVLTF.

The CDR3: CATSDLGREGLDTQYF. The rearrangement links TRBV24-1 to TRBJ2-3; lacking DNA, the TRBD2 call made by TCRdb goes unchecked. Per germline, CDR1 KGHDR and CDR2 SFDVKD. This CDR3 has 16 amino acids.

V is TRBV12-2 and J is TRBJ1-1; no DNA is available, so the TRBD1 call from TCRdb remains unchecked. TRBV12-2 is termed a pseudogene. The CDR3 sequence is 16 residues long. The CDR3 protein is CASRLLRAAENTEAFF.

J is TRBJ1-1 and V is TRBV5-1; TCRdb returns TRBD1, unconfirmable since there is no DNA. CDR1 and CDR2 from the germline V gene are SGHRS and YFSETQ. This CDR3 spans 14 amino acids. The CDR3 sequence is CASSLNNRGGEAFF.

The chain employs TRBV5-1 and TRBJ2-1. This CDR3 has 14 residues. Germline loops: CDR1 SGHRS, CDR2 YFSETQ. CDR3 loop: CASSLAFGLDEQFF.

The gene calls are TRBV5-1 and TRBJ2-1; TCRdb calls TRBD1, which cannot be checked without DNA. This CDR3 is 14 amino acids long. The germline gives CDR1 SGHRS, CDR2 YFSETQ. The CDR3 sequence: CASSLEGPWDEQFF. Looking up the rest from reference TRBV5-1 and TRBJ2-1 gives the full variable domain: KAGVTQTPRYLIKTRGQQVTLSCSPISGHRSVSWYQQTPGQGLQFLFEYFSETQRNKGNFPGRFSGRQFSNSRSEMNVSTLELGDSALYLCASSLEGPWDEQFFGPGTRLTVL.

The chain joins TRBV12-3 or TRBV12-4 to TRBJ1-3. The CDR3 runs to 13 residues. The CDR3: CASRWTAGNTIYF.

CDR3 loop: CATSDSGQQAPRTGELFF. The chain recombines TRBV24-1 with TRBJ2-2; the D call from TCRdb, TRBD1, cannot be confirmed without DNA. The CDR3 contains 18 residues. CDR1 is KGHDR, CDR2 SFDVKD, per germline.

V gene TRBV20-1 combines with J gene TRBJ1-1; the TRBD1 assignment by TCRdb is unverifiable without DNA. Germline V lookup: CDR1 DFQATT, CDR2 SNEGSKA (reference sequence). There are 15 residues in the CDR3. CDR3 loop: CSARSPGQGAEGAFF.

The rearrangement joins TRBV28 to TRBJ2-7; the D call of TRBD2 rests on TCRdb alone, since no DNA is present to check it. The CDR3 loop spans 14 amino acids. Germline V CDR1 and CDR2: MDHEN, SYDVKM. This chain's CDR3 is CASRGDGRGYEQYF. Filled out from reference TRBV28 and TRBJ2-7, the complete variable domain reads DVKVTQSSRYLVKRTGEKVFLECVQDMDHENMFWYRQDPGLGLRLIYFSYDVKMKEKGDIPEGYSVSREKKERFSLILESASTNQTSMYLCASRGDGRGYEQYFGPGTRLTVT.